The TCR beta chain under discussion was sequenced for a study of control samples from healthy donors and cancer patients. Germline V gene lookup returns CDR1 MNHEY and CDR2 SMNVEV (reference sequence). The CDR3 sequence is 14 residues long. Trimming took off 0 bases at V and 7 bases at J, with 10 bases between the two ends. TCRdb's copy holds only in-frame clones and misses some; the assay was immunoSEQ multiplex PCR. The table shows 95,000 to 100,000 clones, with 75% to 90% occurring only once. The chain employs TRBV27 and TRBJ1-5, with D possibly being TRBD1 (5 bases). This clonotype originated in a man aged 25 to 45 in good health. The source material was blood. The CDR3 DNA follows: TGTGCCAGCAGTTTATCGGGGGTTGGACAGCCCCAGCATTTT. As protein: CASSLSGVGQPQHF.